These T cell receptor beta chains were read from a single sample in a study of blood T cell repertoires in COVID-19. Method: immunoSEQ multiplex PCR; TCRdb's copy keeps in-frame clones and lacks some. The sample holds under 300,000 clones; around 86% are singletons and the top ten take 3%. The material sequenced was peripheral blood. The receptors stem from a woman in her twenties or thirties with active or convalescent COVID-19. Both conserved end residues are part of each CDR3. D genes are given only for firm matches. Rows give clone size only sometimes, using once, few, many, or a class for an expanded clone.

v_call	clone_size	d_call	j_call	cdr3_aa	cdr3_nt
TRBV6-5	-	TRBD2	TRBJ2-2	CASKTSGGVTGELFF	TGTGCCAGCAAAACTAGCGGGGGGGTCACCGGGGAGCTGTTTTTT
TRBV6-5	-	TRBD1	TRBJ1-1	CASSDRARGNTEAFF	TGTGCCAGCAGCGACAGGGCGAGGGGGAACACTGAAGCTTTCTTT
TRBV7-9	once	TRBD1	TRBJ1-1	CASSLEGTGATEAFF	TGTGCCAGCAGCTTAGAAGGGACAGGGGCCACTGAAGCTTTCTTT
TRBV28	-	-	TRBJ2-3	CASRETGVGGTDTQYF	TGTGCCAGCAGGGAGACGGGGGTCGGAGGCACAGATACGCAGTATTTT
TRBV5-4	-	-	TRBJ2-1	CASNKQGSHTGEQFF	TGTGCCAGCAACAAACAGGGTAGCCATACGGGTGAGCAGTTCTTC
TRBV30	once	TRBD2	TRBJ2-5	CAWSAGGGKETQYF	TGTGCCTGGAGTGCCGGCGGGGGAAAAGAGACCCAGTACTTC
TRBV14	-	TRBD1	TRBJ1-6	CASAGTGVSPLHF	TGTGCCAGCGCCGGGACAGGGGTTTCACCCCTCCACTTT
TRBV7-3	-	TRBD1	TRBJ2-6	CASSPRQGYSGANVLTF	TGTGCCAGCAGCCCCCGACAGGGCTACTCTGGGGCCAACGTCCTGACTTTC
TRBV7-9	once	TRBD2	TRBJ2-7	CASSSGTSGSSYEQYF	TGTGCCAGCAGTTCCGGGACTAGCGGGAGCTCCTACGAGCAGTACTTC
TRBV27	-	TRBD2	TRBJ2-7	CASSGTSGGAIYEQYF	TGTGCCAGCAGCGGGACTAGCGGGGGCGCGATCTACGAGCAGTACTTC
TRBV6-6	-	-	TRBJ2-3	CASSPTDFTDTQYF	TGTGCCAGCAGTCCCACGGACTTCACAGATACGCAGTATTTT